This paragraph reports one T cell receptor (beta chain). This record comes from a study of blood T cell repertoires in COVID-19. V gave up 6 bases and J gave up 4 bases, with 13 bases separating them. Germline V gives CDR1 SNHLY, CDR2 FYNNEI. The CDR3 sequence is 13 residues long. Enrollees, about 18 to 95 years old, lived in about two dozen US areas. Resolution of symptoms, clearance, or two negative PCRs was present in recovered Cohort 3 donors. How the authors handled the data: Scientists estimated how many nucleated cells there were by amplifying reference gene primers. The protocol was immunoSEQ multiplex PCR, while the TCRdb copy is restricted to in-frame clones and leaves out a portion. V and J calls and clone size are those listed in that table; D and trimming were worked out from the DNA. The data show some 210,000 clones, about 81% seen once.

The V call is TRBV2, the J call TRBJ2-7; D may be TRBD1 (5 bases). This clonotype was sampled from a man in his forties or fifties who had recovered from COVID-19. Sequencing was carried out using PBMCs or T cells enriched from blood (not recorded which). The DNA for the CDR3 is TGTGCCAGCAGCATATTACAGGAATACGAGCAGTACTTC. Amino acid sequence: CASSILQEYEQYF. Combining the CDR3 with reference TRBV2 and TRBJ2-7 gives the whole variable domain EPEVTQTPSHQVTQMGQEVILRCVPISNHLYFYWYRQILGQKVEFLVSFYNNEISEKSEIFDDQFSVERPDGSNFTLKIRSTKLEDSAMYFCASSILQEYEQYFGPGTRLTVT.